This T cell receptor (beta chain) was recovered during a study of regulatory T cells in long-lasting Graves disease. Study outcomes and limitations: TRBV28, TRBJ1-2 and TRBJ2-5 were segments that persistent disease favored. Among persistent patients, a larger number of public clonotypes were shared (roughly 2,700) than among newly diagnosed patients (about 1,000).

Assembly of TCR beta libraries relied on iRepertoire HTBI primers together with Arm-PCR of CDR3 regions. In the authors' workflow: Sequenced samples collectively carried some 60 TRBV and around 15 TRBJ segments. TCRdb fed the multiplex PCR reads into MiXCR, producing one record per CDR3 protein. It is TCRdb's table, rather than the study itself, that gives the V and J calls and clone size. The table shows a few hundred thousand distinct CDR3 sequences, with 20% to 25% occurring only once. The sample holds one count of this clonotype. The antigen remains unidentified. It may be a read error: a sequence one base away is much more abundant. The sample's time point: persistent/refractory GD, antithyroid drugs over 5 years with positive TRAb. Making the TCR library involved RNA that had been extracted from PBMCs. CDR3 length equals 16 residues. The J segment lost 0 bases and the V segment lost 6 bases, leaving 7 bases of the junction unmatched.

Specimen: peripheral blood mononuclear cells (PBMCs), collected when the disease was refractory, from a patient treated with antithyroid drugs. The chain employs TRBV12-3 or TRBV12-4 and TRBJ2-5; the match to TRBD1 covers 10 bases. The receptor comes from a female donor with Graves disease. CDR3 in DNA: TGTGCCAGCAGCGCTCCGGGACAGGGGTACCAAGAGACCCAGTACTTC. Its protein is CASSAPGQGYQETQYF.